Included here is one TCR beta chain sequence, with context. The sample comes from a study of blood T cell repertoires in COVID-19. TCRdb keeps only in-frame clones here, not all; method: immunoSEQ multiplex PCR. Of 250,000 to 400,000 clones in the sample, around 90% are singletons; the top ten hold 2% to 3%. This CDR3 comprises 14 residues. Per germline, CDR1 KGHSH and CDR2 LQKENI. Losses at the gene ends were 3 bases for V and 5 bases for J; bases not matched to a gene: 6. The clonotype originates from a man in his sixties who had recovered from COVID-19. This rearrangement joins TRBV18 to TRBJ2-7; the match to TRBD1 covers 8 bases. Sequencing used PBMCs or T cells enriched from blood (not recorded which). The CDR3 region is CASSPRTGLDEQYF. The DNA of the CDR3 is TGTGCCAGCTCACCGCGGACAGGGCTGGACGAGCAGTACTTC.